This section outlines one TCR beta chain sequence together with its context. Its antigen is as yet unknown. Repertoires were generated with immunoSEQ multiplex PCR, while TCRdb's copy carries only in-frame clones and drops some. The sample records a few hundred thousand clones, 85% to 90% being singletons. V shed 6 bases, J shed 3 bases, and the junction held 17 bases outside the gene matches. Germline values: CDR1 SNHLY, CDR2 FYNNEI. The length of the CDR3 is 19 residues. The source of the sample is a study of cytomegalovirus exposure and HLA in healthy donors. Findings of the study overall: Most TCR sequences proved rare, with some public TCRs found in many donors.

The chain employs TRBV2 and TRBJ2-4; 10 bases are shared with TRBD2. This clonotype was sampled from a woman under 30 in good health and CMV-seronegative. Material: PBMCs. CDR3 DNA sequence: TGTGCCAGCAGCCCTAATAGCGGGAGGACGCTTGGTCTCAAAAACATTCAGTACTTC. Its translation is CASSPNSGRTLGLKNIQYF.